This TCR beta chain was observed in a study of T cells in Graves' hyperthyroidism and ophthalmopathy. General study findings and limits: Classification by a 13 V-J model distinguished ophthalmopathy from stable hyperthyroidism.

This clonotype was seen ten or more times. Antigen: not known. From RNA transcripts, TCR beta CDR3 regions were amplified. During a first-round RT-PCR of the TCR CDR3, the HTBI primer set was used. TCRdb called the multiplex PCR reads again in MiXCR, with one record for every CDR3 protein. The sample has approximately 360,000 distinct CDR3 sequences; 15% to 19% are singletons. Newly diagnosed hyperthyroidism patients aged 18 to 65 years had disease lasting under 2 months. The study based diagnoses on clinical symptoms, serum thyroxine and TRAb, thyroid ultrasound and orbital computed tomography. Ahead of any ophthalmopathy symptoms, the blood sample was obtained at the first diagnosis of hyperthyroidism. This CDR3 has 14 residues. CDR1 and CDR2 (germline): SGHVS, FQNEAQ. V was trimmed by 1 base and J by 3 bases, leaving 10 bases between them.

The material sequenced was blood. The chain joins TRBV7-8 to TRBJ2-7; D is unclear. The receptor was derived from a woman between 18 and 30 years old with Graves' hyperthyroidism that later progressed to Graves' ophthalmopathy. This CDR3 reads CASSLGAGDYEQYF. DNA for the CDR3: TGTGCCAGCAGCTTAGGGGCAGGAGACTACGAGCAGTACTTC.